The T cell receptor (beta chain) described here comes from a study of response to subunit inactivated influenza vaccine. This clonotype has at least ten counts. Its antigen is not identified. One entry per CDR3 protein results from TCRdb running MiXCR on the RT-PCR reads. The sample has approximately 530,000 distinct CDR3 sequences, approximately 7.7% seen once; the top ten hold 10% to 15%. Study-level findings and limits: The authors offered the suggestion that each seasonal influenza vaccination recruits few new T cells.

The CDR3 runs to 13 residues. Trimming removed 0 bases at V and 3 bases at J, with 7 bases between. Germline lookup yields CDR1 SGHRS and CDR2 YFSETQ. The sequencing here drew on PBMCs from blood, taken around 25 months after vaccination. V usage is TRBV5-1 and J usage is TRBJ2-7; perhaps TRBD2 as D (6 bases). The clonotype originates from a man aged 50-75 years who received an inactivated influenza vaccine. The CDR3 loop reads CASSLGLDYEQYF. CDR3 nucleotide sequence: TGCGCCAGCAGCTTGGGACTAGACTACGAGCAGTACTTC.